Detailed here is one TCR beta chain. TCRdb reassembled clones from the PCR reads with MiXCR. The data show around 13,000 clones, with around 25% seen just once and around 56% held by the top ten. The data were obtained in a study of metastatic and nonmetastatic thyroid tumors. Among the patients, none had received any treatment before thyroid surgery. The CDR3 is 13 amino acids. Germline CDR1 and CDR2: MNHEY and SMNVEV (reference sequence). With V trimmed by 6 bases and J by 7 bases, 5 bases remained unmatched. This chain connects TRBV27 to TRBJ2-1, with 8 bases fitting TRBD1. Material for sequencing was blood. This TCR came from a male donor with papillary thyroid cancer or a benign thyroid nodule (not recorded which). Some clones in this sample may be carry-over from other donors' samples. The CDR3 sequence: CASRWTGRNEQFF. The DNA of the CDR3 is TGTGCCAGCAGGTGGACAGGGAGGAATGAGCAGTTCTTC.